This record covers a single TCR beta chain. The antigen is undetermined. This entry comes from a study of cytomegalovirus exposure and HLA in healthy donors. About the study: It was reported in a later analysis that the 120 or so validation repertoires used the same platform as the 550 to 850 first-cohort repertoires. Broader study findings: That first-cohort TCR clusters tended to co-occur in the 95 to 150 validation repertoires was found in a later analysis. While the bulk of TCR sequences proved rare, some public TCRs turned up in many donors.

Assay: immunoSEQ multiplex PCR; the TCRdb copy retains only in-frame clones and omits some. The sample contains 110,000 to 150,000 clones, roughly nine tenths of which appear only once. CDR3 length: 17 amino acids. The sample taken for sequencing was PBMCs. V and J are TRBV21-1 and TRBJ2-7; the table's D call, TRBD1, has no DNA check behind it. TRBV21-1 is noted as a pseudogene. The TCR was taken from a man younger than 30 in good health and CMV-seronegative. The CDR3 protein is CASSNRGQSQPLYEQYV. The CDR3 bases are TGTGCCAGCAGCAACAGGGGACAGTCCCAACCTCTCTACGAGCAGTACGTC.